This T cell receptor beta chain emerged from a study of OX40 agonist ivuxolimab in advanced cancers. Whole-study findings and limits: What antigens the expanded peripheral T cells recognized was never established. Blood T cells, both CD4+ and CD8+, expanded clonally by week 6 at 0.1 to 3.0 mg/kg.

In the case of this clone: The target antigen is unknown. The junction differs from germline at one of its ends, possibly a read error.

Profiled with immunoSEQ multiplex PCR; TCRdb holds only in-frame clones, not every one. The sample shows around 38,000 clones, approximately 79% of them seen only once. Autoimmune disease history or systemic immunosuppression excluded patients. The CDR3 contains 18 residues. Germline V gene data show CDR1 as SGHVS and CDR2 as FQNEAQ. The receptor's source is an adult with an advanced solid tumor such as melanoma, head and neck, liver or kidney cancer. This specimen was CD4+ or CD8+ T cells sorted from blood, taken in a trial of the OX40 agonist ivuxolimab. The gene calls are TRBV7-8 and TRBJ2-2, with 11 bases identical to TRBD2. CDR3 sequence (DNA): TGTGCCAGCACCTTATGGGTAGCGGGAGGGCCGGGCACCGGGGAGCTGTTTTTT. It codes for CASTLWVAGGPGTGELFF.